A selection of T cell receptor beta chains follows, all from one sample in a study of early T cells in non-severe SARS-CoV-2 infection. One entry per CDR3 protein, called by TCRdb with MiXCR from the 5' RACE reads. The table includes about 97,000 distinct CDR3 sequences, around 13% detected once. The sample taken for sequencing was whole blood. The receptor source for this set is an adult who was a healthcare worker with PCR-confirmed SARS-CoV-2 infection or an uninfected control (not recorded which). CDR3s include the opening cysteine and the closing phenylalanine or tryptophan. Each record gives: D gene, clone size, V gene, J gene, CDR3 protein, CDR3 DNA. D genes are given only for firm matches. Expanded clones are given a class, and other clones once, few, many or no size at all.

d_call: TRBD2; clone_size: few; v_call: TRBV7-9; j_call: TRBJ2-7; cdr3_aa: CASSLEFSGSDEQYF; cdr3_nt: TGTGCCAGCAGCCTAGAGTTCAGCGGGAGCGACGAGCAGTACTTC
d_call: .; clone_size: .; v_call: TRBV10-2; j_call: TRBJ2-1; cdr3_aa: CASSEGPGTLSTQFF; cdr3_nt: TGCGCCAGCAGTGAGGGTCCGGGAACATTGTCCACGCAGTTCTTC
d_call: TRBD1; clone_size: many; v_call: TRBV29-1; j_call: TRBJ1-5; cdr3_aa: CSVEEGTANYYQPQHF; cdr3_nt: TGCAGCGTTGAAGAGGGGACAGCAAACTATTATCAGCCCCAGCATTTT
d_call: TRBD2; clone_size: many; v_call: TRBV5-1; j_call: TRBJ2-7; cdr3_aa: CASSFIAGGPSYEQYF; cdr3_nt: TGCGCCAGCAGCTTCATAGCGGGAGGGCCCTCCTACGAGCAGTACTTC
d_call: TRBD2; clone_size: many; v_call: TRBV20-1; j_call: TRBJ2-2; cdr3_aa: CSARDSGRAATGELFF; cdr3_nt: TGCAGTGCTAGAGATAGCGGGAGGGCGGCAACCGGGGAGCTGTTTTTT
d_call: .; clone_size: many; v_call: TRBV19; j_call: TRBJ1-5; cdr3_aa: CASSIRNSNQPQHF; cdr3_nt: TGTGCCAGTAGTATCAGGAATAGCAATCAGCCCCAGCATTTT
d_call: TRBD2; clone_size: many; v_call: TRBV24-1; j_call: TRBJ2-3; cdr3_aa: CATSTSGSGDTQYF; cdr3_nt: TGTGCCACCAGTACTAGCGGGAGTGGAGATACGCAGTATTTT
d_call: TRBD1; clone_size: many; v_call: TRBV20-1; j_call: TRBJ2-7; cdr3_aa: CSARLPGQSYEQYF; cdr3_nt: TGCAGTGCTAGACTTCCGGGACAGTCCTACGAGCAGTACTTC
d_call: TRBD2; clone_size: .; v_call: TRBV12-3/TRBV12-4; j_call: TRBJ2-3; cdr3_aa: CASSPHLGGSADTQYF; cdr3_nt: TGTGCCAGCAGCCCCCATTTGGGAGGGAGTGCAGATACGCAGTATTTT
d_call: TRBD2; clone_size: .; v_call: TRBV2; j_call: TRBJ2-3; cdr3_aa: CASSELAGGFRTDTQYF; cdr3_nt: TGTGCCAGCAGTGAACTAGCGGGAGGTTTTAGAACAGATACGCAGTATTTT
d_call: .; clone_size: few; v_call: TRBV11-2; j_call: TRBJ1-5; cdr3_aa: CASSFRLNQPQHF; cdr3_nt: TGTGCCAGCAGCTTTAGACTTAATCAGCCCCAGCATTTT
d_call: .; clone_size: .; v_call: TRBV18; j_call: TRBJ2-2; cdr3_aa: CASSPMQGNGELFF; cdr3_nt: TGTGCCAGCTCACCAATGCAGGGAAACGGGGAGCTGTTTTTT